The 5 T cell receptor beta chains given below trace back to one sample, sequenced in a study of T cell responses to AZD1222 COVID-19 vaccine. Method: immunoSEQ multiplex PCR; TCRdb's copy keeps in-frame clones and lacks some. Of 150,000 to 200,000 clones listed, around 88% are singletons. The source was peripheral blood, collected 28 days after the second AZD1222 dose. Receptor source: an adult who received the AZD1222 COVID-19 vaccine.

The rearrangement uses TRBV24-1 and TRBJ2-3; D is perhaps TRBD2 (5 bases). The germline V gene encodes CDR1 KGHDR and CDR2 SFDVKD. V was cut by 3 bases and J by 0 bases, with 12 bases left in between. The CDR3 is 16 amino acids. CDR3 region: CATSDPSEGSTDTQYF. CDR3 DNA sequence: TGTGCCACCAGTGATCCAAGCGAGGGAAGCACAGATACGCAGTATTTT.

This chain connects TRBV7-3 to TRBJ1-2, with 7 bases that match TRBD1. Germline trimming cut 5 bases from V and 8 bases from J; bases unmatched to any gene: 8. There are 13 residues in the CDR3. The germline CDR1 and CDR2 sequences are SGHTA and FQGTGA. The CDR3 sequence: CASSLMTGLGYTF. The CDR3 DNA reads TGTGCCAGCAGCCTAATGACAGGGTTGGGCTACACCTTC.

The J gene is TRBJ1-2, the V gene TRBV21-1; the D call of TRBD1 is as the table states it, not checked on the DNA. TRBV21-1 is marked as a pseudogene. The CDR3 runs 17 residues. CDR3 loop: CASSKVGGISANYGYTF. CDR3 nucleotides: TGTGCCAGCAGCAAAGTAGGGGGAATTAGCGCTAACTATGGCTACACCTTC.

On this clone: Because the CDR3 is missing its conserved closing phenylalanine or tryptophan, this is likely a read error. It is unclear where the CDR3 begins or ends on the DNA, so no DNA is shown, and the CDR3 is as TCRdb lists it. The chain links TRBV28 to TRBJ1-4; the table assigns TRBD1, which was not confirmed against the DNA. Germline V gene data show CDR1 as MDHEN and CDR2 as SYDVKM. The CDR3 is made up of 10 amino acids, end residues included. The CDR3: CATKLGTGFL.

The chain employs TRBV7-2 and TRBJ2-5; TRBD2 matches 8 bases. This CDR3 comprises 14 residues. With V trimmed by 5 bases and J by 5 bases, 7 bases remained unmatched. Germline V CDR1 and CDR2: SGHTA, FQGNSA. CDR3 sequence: CASSPGGAIETQYF. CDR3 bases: TGTGCCAGCAGCCCCGGGGGGGCAATCGAGACCCAGTACTTC.